This T cell receptor (beta chain) stems from a study of blood T cell repertoires in COVID-19. Whole-study context: Sites in the United States, Italy and Spain provided acute and convalescent COVID-19 samples.

This CDR3 contains 17 residues. V lost 0 bases and J lost 1, with 16 bases in between. The germline V gene has CDR1 MGHRA and CDR2 YSYEKL. Source study methods: Estimates of nucleated cell counts were drawn from the amplification of reference gene primers. The table came from immunoSEQ multiplex PCR; TCRdb's copy has only in-frame clones and leaves some out. The V and J calls and clone size were taken over from that table, and D and trimming were inferred from the DNA. Seen here are 150,000 to 200,000 clones, around four fifths observed once, and the top ten hold around 0.93%. The sample was peripheral blood. The TCR was taken from a man in his 60s with COVID-19, enrolled during active disease. V and J are TRBV4-1 and TRBJ2-7, with D possibly being TRBD1 (6 bases). DNA of the CDR3: TGCGCCAGCAGCCAAGATAGAACGTCCGGGACATCCTACGAGCAGTACTTC. Translated: CASSQDRTSGTSYEQYF.